This entry lists 30 T cell receptor beta chains sequenced from one sample in a study of cytomegalovirus exposure and HLA in healthy donors. The PCR employed 60 Vbeta primers together with 13 Jbeta primers. The data were produced by immunoSEQ multiplex PCR, yet TCRdb's version contains in-frame clones alone and is incomplete. The sample consists of roughly 76,000 clones, around 80% of them appearing once. Sequenced input: PBMCs. All receptors derive from a man younger than 40 in good health and CMV-seronegative.

This clone has more than one count but fewer than ten. The chain couples TRBV5-4 to TRBJ2-7; TRBD2 agrees at 7 bases. J lost 6 bases, V lost 4 bases, and 16 bases had no gene match. CDR3 length: 16 amino acids. Germline V lookup: CDR1 SGHNT, CDR2 YYREEE (reference sequence). CDR3 in DNA: TGTGCCAGCAGCCCGGGGGGTGGGCAGGGCCTCGCCGAGCAGTACTTC. It codes for CASSPGGGQGLAEQYF.

This chain connects TRBV5-5 to TRBJ1-5, with a tentative D call TRBD1 (6 bases). V shed 4 bases and J shed 1 base, with 24 bases lying between them. Germline loops: CDR1 SGHKS, CDR2 YYEKEE (reference sequence). The CDR3 has 19 residues. In DNA, the CDR3 is TGTGCCAGCAGCCAAGAGGACAGATTGATTTCCTTAAGCAATCAGCCCCAGCATTTT. As protein: CASSQEDRLISLSNQPQHF. The variable domain in full, completed from reference TRBV5-5 and TRBJ1-5, reads DAGVTQSPTHLIKTRGQQVTLRCSPISGHKSVSWYQQVLGQGPQFIFQYYEKEERGRGNFPDRFSARQFPNYSSELNVNALLLGDSALYLCASSQEDRLISLSNQPQHFGDGTRLSIL.

Comment on this clone: Additional DNA sequences in this sample encode the identical CDR3. The chain combines TRBV13 with TRBJ2-5; D gene unclear. The CDR3 covers 11 residues. Germline V CDR1 and CDR2: PRHDT, FYEKMQ (reference sequence). V dropped 6 bases and J dropped 2 bases, with 4 bases sitting between them. The CDR3 loop reads CASSQQETQYF. The CDR3 bases are TGTGCCAGCAGTCAACAAGAGACCCAGTACTTC. The entire variable domain, with the rest obtained from reference TRBV13 and TRBJ2-5, is as follows: AAGVIQSPRHLIKEKRETATLKCYPIPRHDTVYWYQQGPGQDPQFLISFYEKMQSDKGSIPDRFSAQQFSDYHSELNMSSLELGDSALYFCASSQQETQYFGPGTRLLVL.

The chain is built from TRBV6-4 and TRBJ2-1, with 14 bases that match TRBD2. The CDR3 runs to 16 residues. Germline V gene data show CDR1 as MRHNA and CDR2 as SNTAGT. V lost 6 bases to trimming and J lost 7 bases; unmatched junction nucleotides: 8. CDR3 bases: TGTGCCAGCAGCCTACAGGGACTAGCGGGAGCAAATGAGCAGTTCTTC. It yields the protein CASSLQGLAGANEQFF.

CDR3 loop: CASSEVWTGTTSYEQYF. Written as DNA, the CDR3 is TGTGCCAGCAGTGAAGTTTGGACCGGGACTACCTCCTACGAGCAGTACTTC. J is TRBJ2-7 and V is TRBV2; 7 bases are shared with TRBD2. Germline V gives CDR1 SNHLY, CDR2 FYNNEI. The V segment lost 1 base and the J segment 0 bases; nucleotides outside the gene matches: 9. This CDR3 region has 17 residues.

The rearrangement joins TRBV7-9 to TRBJ1-1, with a tentative D call TRBD1 (6 bases). Germline assignment: CDR1 SEHNR and CDR2 FQNEAQ (reference sequence). This CDR3 is 15 amino acids long. Trimming stripped 5 bases from V and 4 bases from J, with 17 bases between. The CDR3 protein is CASSDLQGEGTEAFF. The CDR3 DNA follows: TGTGCCAGCAGCGACCTACAGGGTGAGGGCACTGAAGCTTTCTTT. Full variable domain (remainder filled in from reference TRBV7-9 and TRBJ1-1): DTGVSQNPRHKITKRGQNVTFRCDPISEHNRLYWYRQTLGQGPEFLTYFQNEAQLEKSRLLSDRFSAERPKGSFSTLEIQRTEQGDSAMYLCASSDLQGEGTEAFFGQGTRLTVV.

The chain employs TRBV7-2 and TRBJ1-4; D is perhaps TRBD1 (6 bases). CDR1 SGHTA and CDR2 FQGNSA come from the germline V gene. The CDR3 extends over 16 amino acids. Trimming cost V 1 base and J 8 bases, with 17 bases left between them. CDR3 nucleotides: TGTGCCAGCAGCTTAGATGCTACAGGGCCGGGGGAAAAACTGTTTTTT. This codes for CASSLDATGPGEKLFF. The whole variable domain, remainder taken from reference TRBV7-2 and TRBJ1-4, is GAGVSQSPSNKVTEKGKDVELRCDPISGHTALYWYRQSLGQGLEFLIYFQGNSAPDKSGLPSDRFSAERTGGSVSTLTIQRTQQEDSAVYLCASSLDATGPGEKLFFGSGTQLSVL.

The rearrangement joins TRBV5-5 to TRBJ2-7; TRBD2 is a possible D gene (6 bases). The V and J ends lost 3 bases and 5 bases respectively, with 18 bases between them. Germline-derived CDR1 and CDR2 are SGHKS and YYEKEE (reference sequence). This CDR3 is built from 15 residues. CDR3 sequence (DNA): TGTGCCAGCAGCTGGGCGGGGTCAAAGACTGACGAGCAGTACTTC. This encodes CASSWAGSKTDEQYF.

This clone has only a few counts. V is TRBV4-3 and J is TRBJ1-2, with 8 bases matching TRBD1. This CDR3 region has 16 residues. Germline lookup yields CDR1 LGHNA and CDR2 YSLEER. J gave up 6 bases and V 4 bases, and 13 bases lay outside the gene matches. Here the CDR3 reads CASSRNPGTGEDGYTF. CDR3 DNA: TGCGCCAGCAGCCGGAACCCCGGGACAGGAGAAGATGGCTACACCTTC.

The CDR3 sequence: CASSLGTGDGYTF. The CDR3 nucleotides are TGTGCCAGCAGTTTGGGGACAGGGGATGGCTACACCTTC. The rearrangement links TRBV27 to TRBJ1-2; 10 bases line up with TRBD1. The CDR3 contains 13 residues. CDR1 is MNHEY and CDR2 is SMNVEV in the germline V gene (reference sequence). V trimming: 3 bases; J trimming: 6 bases; junction bases outside the gene matches: 1.

The J gene is TRBJ2-2, the V gene TRBV11-3; D might be TRBD2 (6 bases). V gave up 5 bases and J gave up 4 bases, with 14 bases separating them. This CDR3 has 15 residues. Germline CDR1 and CDR2: SGHNT and YENEEA. CDR3 sequence (DNA): TGTGCCAGCAGCGCTGGGGGGATTAGCACCGGGGAGCTGTTTTTT. It yields the protein CASSAGGISTGELFF.

The J gene is TRBJ2-2, the V gene TRBV9; perhaps TRBD2 as D (5 bases). The length of the CDR3 is 14 residues. Trimming shortened V by 0 bases and J by 6 bases, and 9 bases separated the two germline ends. CDR1 SGDLS and CDR2 YYNGEE come from the germline V gene. The CDR3 bases are TGTGCCAGCAGCGTAGGTAGCGCCCCCGGGGAGCTGTTTTTT. Translation gives CASSVGSAPGELFF.

CDR3 amino acids: CASNPGKGWGETQYF. The CDR3 nucleotides are TGTGCCAGTAATCCGGGGAAGGGTTGGGGAGAGACCCAGTACTTC. V is TRBV19 and J is TRBJ2-5; weak D call: TRBD2 (5 bases). From germline, CDR1 is LNHDA and CDR2 SQIVND (reference sequence). V lost 7 bases to trimming and J lost 4 bases, with 19 bases between them. CDR3 length equals 15 residues.

This rearrangement joins TRBV9 to TRBJ1-4; no clear D. With 3 bases removed from V and 4 bases from J, the gap between germline ends came to 13 bases. The CDR3 extends over 15 amino acids. Germline loops: CDR1 SGDLS, CDR2 YYNGEE. The DNA of the CDR3 is TGTGCCAGCAGCGCCGGAGGACTGAATAATGAAAAACTGTTTTTT. Translation gives CASSAGGLNNEKLFF.

This clone was picked up a small number of times. The chain joins TRBV15 to TRBJ1-4; 8 bases map to TRBD1. The CDR3 spans 14 residues. V lost 1 base, J lost 7 bases, and 2 bases stayed unmatched. Germline V gives CDR1 LNHNV, CDR2 YYDKDF (reference sequence). The CDR3 loop is CATSRGTGPEKLFF. DNA for the CDR3: TGTGCCACCAGCAGAGGGACAGGGCCTGAAAAACTGTTTTTT.

Here the CDR3 reads CASSLGTLPEQYF. For the CDR3, the DNA is TGCGCCAGCAGCTTGGGGACACTTCCCGAGCAGTACTTC. V usage is TRBV5-1 and J usage is TRBJ2-7, with D possibly matching TRBD1 (5 bases). Trimming removed 0 bases from V and 6 bases from J, with 10 bases in between. This CDR3 is 13 amino acids long. Germline lookup yields CDR1 SGHRS and CDR2 YFSETQ.

The chain links TRBV28 to TRBJ2-4; D unresolved. The germline V and J ends were trimmed by 6 bases and 9 bases, with 12 bases remaining between them. The CDR3 is 12 residues long. Germline values: CDR1 MDHEN, CDR2 SYDVKM. CDR3 amino acids: CASSSRRGIQYF. The CDR3 nucleotides read TGTGCCAGCAGCAGCCGAAGAGGCATTCAGTACTTC.

The table lists this clone with a few counts. The gene calls are TRBV13 and TRBJ1-3; 9 bases are shared with TRBD1. Germline V gene data show CDR1 as PRHDT and CDR2 as FYEKMQ (reference sequence). This CDR3 is built from 18 residues. V was pared by 1 base and J by 1 base, with 8 bases of the junction left unmatched. The CDR3 nucleotides are TGTGCCAGCAGCTTAGAAAGGGGACAGGGCCCATCTGGAAACACCATATATTTT. Protein product: CASSLERGQGPSGNTIYF.

The rearrangement links TRBV7-8 to TRBJ2-5; D is possibly TRBD2 (6 bases). This CDR3 has 14 residues. With 5 bases removed from V and 2 bases from J, the gap between germline ends came to 12 bases. Germline CDR1 and CDR2: SGHVS and FQNEAQ. DNA for the CDR3: TGTGCCAGCAGCCATAGTGCGGGGCAAGAGACCCAGTACTTC. Encoded protein: CASSHSAGQETQYF.

The V gene is TRBV7-2, the J gene TRBJ2-1, with TRBD2 identical over 12 bases. The CDR3 totals 16 residues. From germline, CDR1 is SGHTA and CDR2 FQGNSA. V shed 1 base and J 5 bases; nucleotides not matched to a gene: 3. The CDR3 nucleotides are TGTGCCAGCAGCTTAGGGCGACTAGCGGGGGACAATGAGCAGTTCTTC. Translation: CASSLGRLAGDNEQFF.

The rearrangement links TRBV27 to TRBJ1-6; 7 bases line up with TRBD1. CDR1 is MNHEY and CDR2 is SMNVEV in the germline V gene (reference sequence). The V and J ends lost 8 bases and 7 bases, in that order; junction bases with no gene match: 11. This CDR3 has 15 residues. The CDR3 coding sequence is TGTGCCAGCGGGTCCAGGGGGAGAGGGAATTCACCCCTCCACTTT. Its translation is CASGSRGRGNSPLHF.

CDR3 nucleotide sequence: TGTGCCAGTACCTATCCCGGGAGGGCCACCGGGGAGCTGTTTTTT. Amino acid sequence: CASTYPGRATGELFF. The V gene is TRBV19, the J gene TRBJ2-2; 8 nucleotides agree with TRBD2. Germline CDR1 reads LNHDA; CDR2 reads SQIVND (reference sequence). With 7 bases clipped from V and 4 bases from J, the junction kept 8 bases outside the gene matches. The CDR3 runs to 15 residues.

The rearrangement links TRBV10-1 to TRBJ1-1, with 7 bases aligning to TRBD1. The V and J ends lost 4 bases and 1 base, in that order; junction bases with no gene match: 3. Germline lookup yields CDR1 WNHNN and CDR2 SYGVQD (reference sequence). The CDR3 consists of 14 residues. The CDR3 loop reads CASSGQGWNTEAFF. The CDR3 DNA reads as TGCGCCAGCAGTGGACAGGGTTGGAACACTGAAGCTTTCTTT.

This rearrangement joins TRBV2 to TRBJ1-2; TRBD1 matches at 7 bases. The germline CDR1 and CDR2 sequences are SNHLY and FYNNEI. Germline trimming cut 6 bases from V and 7 bases from J; bases unmatched to any gene: 14. CDR3 length: 15 residues. CDR3 DNA: TGTGCCAGCAGCCGAAATACAGGGGTGTCATCTGGCTACACCTTC. Amino acid sequence: CASSRNTGVSSGYTF.

This clone was seen just once. V gene TRBV12-5 combines with J gene TRBJ1-5; 7 positions match TRBD1. The germline V gene has CDR1 LGHNT and CDR2 FRNRAP. Germline trimming cut 4 bases from V and 4 bases from J; bases unmatched to any gene: 7. The CDR3 contains 15 residues. The CDR3 region has the DNA TGTGCTAGTGGTTCCCCCTCACAGGGGAATCAGCCCCAGCATTTT. It yields the protein CASGSPSQGNQPQHF.

The gene calls are TRBV5-6 and TRBJ2-5, with TRBD1 matching over 8 bases. Per germline, CDR1 SGHDT and CDR2 YYEEEE. The CDR3 spans 16 residues. The ends lost 2 bases at V and 5 bases at J; junction bases unmatched: 11. CDR3 in DNA: TGTGCCAGCAGCTTAGTAGGACAGGGTAATTCGGAGACCCAGTACTTC. Translation: CASSLVGQGNSETQYF.

The chain recombines TRBV7-2 with TRBJ2-1; D is unclear. The germline CDR1 and CDR2 sequences are SGHTA and FQGNSA. CDR3 length: 11 amino acids. Between the trimmed V and J ends, which lost 7 bases and 9 bases, there was a span of 10 bases. The CDR3 spells CASTTSGEQFF. CDR3 nucleotides: TGTGCCAGCACCACATCAGGTGAGCAGTTCTTC.

The V and J genes are TRBV25-1 and TRBJ2-2; D possibly corresponds to TRBD2 (6 bases). Germline CDR1 and CDR2: MGHDK and SYGVNS. With 6 bases removed from V and 0 bases from J, the gap between germline ends came to 8 bases. The CDR3 length is 14 residues. CDR3 bases: TGTGCCAGCAGGGCGGGAACGAACACCGGGGAGCTGTTTTTT. This gives the protein CASRAGTNTGELFF.

The chain carries TRBV10-3 and TRBJ1-6, with D perhaps matching TRBD1 (5 bases). This CDR3 spans 16 amino acids. V was clipped by 5 bases and J by 0 bases, with 11 bases between them. Looked up from germline, CDR1 is ENHRY and CDR2 is SYGVKD. CDR3 sequence reads: CAISTQALSYNSPLHF. The CDR3 DNA follows: TGTGCCATCAGTACACAGGCCCTCTCCTATAATTCACCCCTCCACTTT.

The V and J genes are TRBV7-2 and TRBJ2-3; TRBD1 agrees at 8 bases. From germline, CDR1 is SGHTA and CDR2 FQGNSA. The CDR3 runs to 14 residues. Losses at the gene ends were 6 bases for V and 3 bases for J; bases not matched to a gene: 5. CDR3 DNA: TGTGCCAGCAGACCAGACAGGGGTACAGATACGCAGTATTTT. Its protein product is CASRPDRGTDTQYF.